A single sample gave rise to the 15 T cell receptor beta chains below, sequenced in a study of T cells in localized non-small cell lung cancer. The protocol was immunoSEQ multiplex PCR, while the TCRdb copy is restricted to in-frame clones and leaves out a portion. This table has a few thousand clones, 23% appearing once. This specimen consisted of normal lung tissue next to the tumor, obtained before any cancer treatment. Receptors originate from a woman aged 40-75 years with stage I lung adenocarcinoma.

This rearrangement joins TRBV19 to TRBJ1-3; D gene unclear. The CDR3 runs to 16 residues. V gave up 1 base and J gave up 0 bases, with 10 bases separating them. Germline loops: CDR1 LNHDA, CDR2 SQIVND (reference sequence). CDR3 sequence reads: CASSIVEPASGNTIYF. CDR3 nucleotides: TGTGCCAGTAGTATAGTCGAACCGGCCTCTGGAAACACCATATATTTT.

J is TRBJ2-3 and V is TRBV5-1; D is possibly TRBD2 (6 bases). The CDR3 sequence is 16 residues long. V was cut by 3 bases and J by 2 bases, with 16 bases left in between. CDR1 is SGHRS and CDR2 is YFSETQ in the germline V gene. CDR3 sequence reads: CASSSRGGTITDTQYF. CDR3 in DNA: TGCGCCAGCAGCTCCCGGGGCGGGACGATCACAGATACGCAGTATTTT.

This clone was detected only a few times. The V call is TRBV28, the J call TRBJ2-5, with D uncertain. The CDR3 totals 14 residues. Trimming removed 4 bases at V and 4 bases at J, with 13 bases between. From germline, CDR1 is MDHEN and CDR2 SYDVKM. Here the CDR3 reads CASSYRMTAETQYF. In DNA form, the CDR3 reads TGTGCCAGCAGTTATCGGATGACCGCAGAGACCCAGTACTTC.

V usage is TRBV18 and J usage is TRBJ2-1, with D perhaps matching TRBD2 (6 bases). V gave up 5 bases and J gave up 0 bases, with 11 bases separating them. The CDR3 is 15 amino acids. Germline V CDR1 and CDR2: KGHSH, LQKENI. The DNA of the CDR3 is TGTGCCAGCTCAAGGAGGGCCCTCTCCTACAATGAGCAGTTCTTC. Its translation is CASSRRALSYNEQFF.

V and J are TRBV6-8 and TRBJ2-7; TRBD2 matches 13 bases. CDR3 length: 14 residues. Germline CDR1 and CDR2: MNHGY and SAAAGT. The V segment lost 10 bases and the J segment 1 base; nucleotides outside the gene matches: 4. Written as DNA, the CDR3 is TGTGCCACCTTGGGACTAGCGGGGTCCTACGAGCAGTACTTC. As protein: CATLGLAGSYEQYF.

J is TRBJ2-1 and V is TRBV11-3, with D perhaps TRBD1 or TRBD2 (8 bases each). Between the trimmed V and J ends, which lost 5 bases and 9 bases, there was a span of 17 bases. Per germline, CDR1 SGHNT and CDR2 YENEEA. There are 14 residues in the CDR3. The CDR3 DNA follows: TGTGCCAGCAGCGGAATAGCGGGACAGGCTGAGCAGTTCTTC. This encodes CASSGIAGQAEQFF.

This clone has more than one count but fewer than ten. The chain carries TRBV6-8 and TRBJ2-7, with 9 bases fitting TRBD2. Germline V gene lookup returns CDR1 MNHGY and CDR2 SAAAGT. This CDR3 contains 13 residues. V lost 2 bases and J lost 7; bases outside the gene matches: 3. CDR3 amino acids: CASSYGLAREQYF. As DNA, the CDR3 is TGTGCCAGCAGTTACGGACTAGCGCGGGAGCAGTACTTC.

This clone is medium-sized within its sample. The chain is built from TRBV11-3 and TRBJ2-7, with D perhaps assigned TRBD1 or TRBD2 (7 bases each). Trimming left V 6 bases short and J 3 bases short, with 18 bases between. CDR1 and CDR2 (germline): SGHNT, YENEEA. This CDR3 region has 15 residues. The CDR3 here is CASRTGAGQLYEQYF. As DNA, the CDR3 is TGTGCCAGCAGGACCGGAGCGGGACAGCTCTACGAGCAGTACTTC.

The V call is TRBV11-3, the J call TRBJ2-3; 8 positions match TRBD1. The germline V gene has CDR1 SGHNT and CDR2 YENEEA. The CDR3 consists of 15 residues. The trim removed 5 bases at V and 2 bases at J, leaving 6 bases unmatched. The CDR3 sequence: CASSPRQGNTDTQYF. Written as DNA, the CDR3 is TGTGCCAGCAGCCCGAGACAGGGGAACACAGATACGCAGTATTTT.

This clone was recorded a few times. The CDR3 reads CASGLAALAYEKLFF. The CDR3 nucleotides are TGTGCTAGTGGTTTGGCCGCACTAGCTTATGAAAAACTGTTTTTT. The rearrangement links TRBV12-5 to TRBJ1-4, with D uncertain. V lost 1 base to trimming and J lost 6 bases, with 12 bases between them. From germline, CDR1 is LGHNT and CDR2 FRNRAP. The CDR3 is 15 residues long.

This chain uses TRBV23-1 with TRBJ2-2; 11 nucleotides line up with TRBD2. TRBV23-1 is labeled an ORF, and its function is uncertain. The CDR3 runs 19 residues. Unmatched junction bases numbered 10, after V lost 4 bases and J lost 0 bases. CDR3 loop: CASSPALAGGSSNTGELFF. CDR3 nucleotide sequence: TGCGCCAGCAGTCCCGCCCTAGCGGGAGGATCCTCGAACACCGGGGAGCTGTTTTTT.

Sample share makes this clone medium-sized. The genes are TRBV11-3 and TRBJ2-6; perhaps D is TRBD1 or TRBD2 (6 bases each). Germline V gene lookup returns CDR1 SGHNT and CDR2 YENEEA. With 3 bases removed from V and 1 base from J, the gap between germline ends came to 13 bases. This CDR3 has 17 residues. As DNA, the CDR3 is TGTGCCAGCAGCTTTGACAGGAGGGGTTCTGGGGCCAACGTCCTGACTTTC. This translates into CASSFDRRGSGANVLTF.

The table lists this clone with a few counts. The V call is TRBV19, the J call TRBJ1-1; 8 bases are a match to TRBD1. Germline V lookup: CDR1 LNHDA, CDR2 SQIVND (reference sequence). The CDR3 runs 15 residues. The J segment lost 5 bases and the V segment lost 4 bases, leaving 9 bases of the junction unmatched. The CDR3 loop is CASSTQQGVLTEAFF. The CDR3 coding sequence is TGTGCCAGTAGTACCCAACAGGGGGTTTTGACTGAAGCTTTCTTT.

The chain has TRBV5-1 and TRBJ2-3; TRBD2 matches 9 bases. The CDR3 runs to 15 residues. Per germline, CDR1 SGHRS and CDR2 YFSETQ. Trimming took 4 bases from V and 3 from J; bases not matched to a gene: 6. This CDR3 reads CASSEGLAGTDTQYF. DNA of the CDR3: TGCGCCAGCAGCGAGGGACTAGCTGGGACAGATACGCAGTATTTT. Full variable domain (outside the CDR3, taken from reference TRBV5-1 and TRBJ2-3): KAGVTQTPRYLIKTRGQQVTLSCSPISGHRSVSWYQQTPGQGLQFLFEYFSETQRNKGNFPGRFSGRQFSNSRSEMNVSTLELGDSALYLCASSEGLAGTDTQYFGPGTRLTVL.

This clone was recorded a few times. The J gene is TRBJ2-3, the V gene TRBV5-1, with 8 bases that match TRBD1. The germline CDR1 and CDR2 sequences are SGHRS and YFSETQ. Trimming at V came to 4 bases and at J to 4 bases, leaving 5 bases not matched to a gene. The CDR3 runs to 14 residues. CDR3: CASSPGQGADTQYF. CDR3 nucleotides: TGCGCCAGCAGCCCCGGACAGGGTGCAGATACGCAGTATTTT. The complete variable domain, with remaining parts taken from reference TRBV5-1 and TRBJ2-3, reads KAGVTQTPRYLIKTRGQQVTLSCSPISGHRSVSWYQQTPGQGLQFLFEYFSETQRNKGNFPGRFSGRQFSNSRSEMNVSTLELGDSALYLCASSPGQGADTQYFGPGTRLTVL.